The T cell receptor beta chain described here comes from a study of cytomegalovirus exposure and HLA in healthy donors. Overall study findings and caveats: Reportedly, fewer N-insertions than the roughly 700-donor mean appeared in an Asian-associated ancestry cluster in a later analysis.

As concerns this clone: No antigen is known for it.

The PCR employed 60 Vbeta primers together with 13 Jbeta primers. Measured with immunoSEQ multiplex PCR; TCRdb has only the in-frame clones, and not every one. Seen here are approximately 220,000 clones, 60% to 85% observed once, and the top ten hold about a sixth. CDR1 is LNHDA, CDR2 SQIVND, per germline (reference sequence). V shed 4 bases, J shed 8 bases, and the junction held 5 bases outside the gene matches. CDR3 size: 14 residues. The V call is TRBV19, the J call TRBJ2-1; 10 bases are shared with TRBD1. This TCR was sampled from a middle-aged man in good health and CMV-seronegative. The specimen sequenced was PBMCs. DNA for the CDR3: TGTGCCAGTAGTAGGGACAGGGGTAGCGATGAGCAGTTCTTC. It specifies CASSRDRGSDEQFF.